This T cell receptor beta chain emerged from a study of metastatic and nonmetastatic thyroid tumors. Study-wide background: Malignant and benign thyroid patients had repertoires compared in peripheral blood and tumor or nodule tissue. Study-level results: Relative to benign nodules, malignant thyroid tumors were reportedly characterized by significantly elevated TCR beta diversity in blood and tumor.

As handled by the study authors: To classify distant metastasis in papillary thyroid cancer, a model was built from CDR3 differences across clinicopathological groups. MiXCR re-clonotyped the PCR reads for TCRdb. These V and J calls rely on TCRdb rather than the paper's analysis. The sample carries about 32,000 clones, around 7% recorded once. Trimming took off 4 bases at V and 9 bases at J, with 21 bases between the two ends. This CDR3 is built from 14 residues. Germline V lookup: CDR1 DFQATT, CDR2 SNEGSKA (reference sequence). Among the patients, none had received any treatment before thyroid surgery. In this sample, this clone turned up many times. The antigen remains undetermined.

The receptor comes from a female donor with papillary thyroid cancer or a benign thyroid nodule (not recorded which). Some clones in this sample may be carry-over from other donors' samples. The chain combines TRBV20-1 with TRBJ1-1; D perhaps matches TRBD1 (5 bases). Sequenced: blood. The CDR3 here is CSAIQPKVGTKAFF. In nucleotides, the CDR3 is TGCAGTGCTATCCAGCCTAAGGTCGGGACTAAAGCTTTCTTT.